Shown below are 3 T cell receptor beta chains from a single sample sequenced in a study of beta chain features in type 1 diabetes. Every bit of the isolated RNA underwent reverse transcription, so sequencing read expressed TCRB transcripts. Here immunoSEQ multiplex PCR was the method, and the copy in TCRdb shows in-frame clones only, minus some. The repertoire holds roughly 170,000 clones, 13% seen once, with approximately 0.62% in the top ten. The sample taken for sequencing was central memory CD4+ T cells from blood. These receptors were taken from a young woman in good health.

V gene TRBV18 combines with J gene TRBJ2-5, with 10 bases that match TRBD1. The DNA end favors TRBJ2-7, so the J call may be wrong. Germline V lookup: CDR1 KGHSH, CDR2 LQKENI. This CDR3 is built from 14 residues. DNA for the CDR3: TGTGCCAGCTCCCCCGGGACAGGGGATTACGAGCAGTACTTC. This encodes CASSPGTGDYEQYF.

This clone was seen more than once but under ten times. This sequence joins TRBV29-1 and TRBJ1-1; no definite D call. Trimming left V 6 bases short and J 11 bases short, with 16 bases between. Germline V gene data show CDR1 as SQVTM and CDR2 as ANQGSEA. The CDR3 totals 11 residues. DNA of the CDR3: TGCAGCGTGACCCTCGGGGTGCGGGCTTTCTTT. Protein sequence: CSVTLGVRAFF.

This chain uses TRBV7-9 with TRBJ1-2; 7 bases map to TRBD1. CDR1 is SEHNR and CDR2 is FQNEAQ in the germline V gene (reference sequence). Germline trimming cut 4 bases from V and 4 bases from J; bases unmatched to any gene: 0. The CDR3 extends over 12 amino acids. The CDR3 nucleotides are TGTGCCAGCAGCTGGGACAGCTATGGCTACACCTTC. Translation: CASSWDSYGYTF.